Shown below are 16 T cell receptor beta chains from a single sample sequenced in a study of spatial heterogeneity in lung cancer. Whole-study findings and limits: Tracking of tumor mutation counts was seen in expanded intratumoral alpha and beta TCR counts.

Regarding time point: sample taken at primary tumor resection. Using its own MiXCR run on the 5' RACE reads, TCRdb lists one record per CDR3 protein. In the table there are 6,000 to 9,000 distinct CDR3 sequences, more than 3% of which are singletons. These receptors lack a known antigen. This specimen consisted of lung tumor tissue, obtained at surgery. These receptors all come from a male donor with early-stage non-small cell lung cancer.

This clonotype came up many times. This sequence joins TRBV5-6 and TRBJ2-5; the D is unclear. Germline V gene lookup returns CDR1 SGHDT and CDR2 YYEEEE. The V end lost 2 bases, the J end lost 5 bases, and 4 bases lay between the germline ends. The CDR3 is made up of 11 amino acids. The CDR3 protein is CASSFMETQYF. The CDR3 DNA follows: TGTGCCAGCAGCTTTATGGAGACCCAGTACTTC.

This clonotype was seen many times. CDR3 sequence (DNA): TGTGCCAGTAGTTCCCAAGCGGGAGCTCAGAATGAGCAGTTCTTC. Protein: CASSSQAGAQNEQFF. V usage is TRBV19 and J usage is TRBJ2-1; TRBD2 aligns across 8 bases. Losses at the gene ends were 5 bases for V and 7 bases for J; bases not matched to a gene: 10. The length of the CDR3 is 15 residues. Germline V gene sequence: CDR1 LNHDA, CDR2 SQIVND (reference sequence).

This clonotype was seen many times. The chain joins TRBV5-6 to TRBJ2-7; D perhaps matches TRBD1 (6 bases). The germline gives CDR1 SGHDT, CDR2 YYEEEE. With 4 bases removed from V and 6 bases from J, the gap between germline ends came to 14 bases. This CDR3 contains 13 residues. The CDR3, as DNA: TGTGCCAGCAGCCTACAGGGTAGTAGCGAGCAGTACTTC. Amino acids: CASSLQGSSEQYF.

This clonotype was detected ten times or more. The CDR3 bases are TGCGCCAGCAGCCAAGGTTGGGGCCTAGCGGGAGAAGAGACCCAGTACTTC. The encoded protein is CASSQGWGLAGEETQYF. The V gene is TRBV4-1, the J gene TRBJ2-5; 10 nucleotides align to TRBD2. The germline V gene encodes CDR1 MGHRA and CDR2 YSYEKL. The CDR3 runs to 17 residues. With V trimmed by 1 base and J by 3 bases, 8 bases remained unmatched.

This clonotype is medium-sized by share. This chain uses TRBV6-5 with TRBJ1-3; D possibly corresponds to TRBD1 (5 bases). Germline CDR1 is MNHEY and CDR2 is SVGAGI. V lost 6 bases and J lost 0, with 9 bases in between. The CDR3 covers 14 residues. The CDR3 region has the DNA TGTGCCAGCAGCGACAGTTACTCTGGAAACACCATATATTTT. Translating it yields CASSDSYSGNTIYF.

This clonotype has a count of ten or more. This rearrangement joins TRBV18 to TRBJ1-4; D perhaps matches TRBD1 (5 bases). The CDR3 is 13 amino acids. The V and J ends lost 6 bases and 8 bases respectively, with 13 bases between them. Germline CDR1 reads KGHSH; CDR2 reads LQKENI. CDR3 in amino acids: CASSAGVSEKLFF. The CDR3 DNA follows: TGTGCCAGCTCTGCGGGGGTCAGCGAAAAACTGTTTTTT.

This clonotype showed up just a few times. V is TRBV2 and J is TRBJ2-7; D is perhaps TRBD2 (6 bases). This CDR3 comprises 13 residues. V dropped 3 bases and J dropped 4 bases, with 10 bases sitting between them. CDR1 and CDR2 (germline): SNHLY, FYNNEI. The chain's CDR3 is CASSDLARYEQYF. As DNA, the CDR3 is TGTGCCAGCAGTGACCTAGCGAGGTACGAGCAGTACTTC.

This clonotype is medium-sized within its sample. The V call is TRBV12-3 or TRBV12-4, the J call TRBJ1-4; the match to TRBD1 covers 7 bases. This CDR3 is built from 14 residues. The ends lost 5 bases at V and 6 bases at J; junction bases unmatched: 6. The CDR3 DNA reads TGTGCCAGCAGTGGAGACAGGGATGATGAAAAACTGTTTTTT. Translated, it gives CASSGDRDDEKLFF.

This clonotype occurred many times. The genes are TRBV1 and TRBJ2-7; the table assigns TRBD2, which was not confirmed against the DNA. TRBV1 is an annotated pseudogene. CDR3 length: 15 residues. The CDR3 reads CTSSQRREGSYEQYF. As DNA, the CDR3 is TGCACCAGCAGCCAACGGAGGGAAGGCTCCTACGAGCAGTACTTC.

With respect to this clonotype: One end of the junction fails to match germline, which may point to a read error. The chain links TRBV15 to TRBJ1-2; D might be TRBD1 (6 bases). Per germline, CDR1 LNHNV and CDR2 YYDKDF (reference sequence). The CDR3 totals 18 residues. Here the CDR3 reads CATSRERGGLRTNYGYNF. For the CDR3, the DNA is TGTGCCACCAGCAGAGAGAGAGGGGGACTTCGTACTAACTATGGCTACAACTTC. Based on the CDR3 plus reference TRBV15 and TRBJ1-2, the full variable domain is DAMVIQNPRYQVTQFGKPVTLSCSQTLNHNVMYWYQQKSSQAPKLLFHYYDKDFNNEADTPDNFQSRRPNTSFCFLDIRSPGLGDTAMYLCATSRERGGLRTNYGYNFGSGTRLTVV.

At least ten counts were recorded for this clonotype. J is TRBJ1-2 and V is TRBV7-9, with D tentatively TRBD1 (5 bases). V lost 0 bases to trimming and J lost 2 bases, with 10 bases between them. Germline CDR1 SEHNR, CDR2 FQNEAQ (reference sequence). This CDR3 spans 15 amino acids. CDR3 DNA: TGTGCCAGCAGCTTAGCAACCGACAGCAACTATGGCTACACCTTC. As protein: CASSLATDSNYGYTF. The whole variable domain, filled in from reference TRBV7-9 and TRBJ1-2, reads DTGVSQNPRHKITKRGQNVTFRCDPISEHNRLYWYRQTLGQGPEFLTYFQNEAQLEKSRLLSDRFSAERPKGSFSTLEIQRTEQGDSAMYLCASSLATDSNYGYTFGSGTRLTVV.

This clonotype has ten or more counts. The chain couples TRBV20-1 to TRBJ1-1; weak D call: TRBD1 (6 bases). The CDR3 is 13 amino acids. CDR1 DFQATT and CDR2 SNEGSKA come from the germline V gene (reference sequence). Deletions cut 5 bases from V and 11 bases from J, with 21 bases between. The CDR3 bases are TGCAGTGCTCGCCGGACAGCGGTTGGCGGGGCTTTCTTT. Translated: CSARRTAVGGAFF.

This clonotype was picked up many times. This chain joins TRBV5-6 and TRBJ2-1; D is ambiguous. The V gene's germline CDR1 is SGHDT and CDR2 YYEEEE. Trimming took off 0 bases at V and 9 bases at J, with 13 bases between the two ends. The CDR3 consists of 14 residues. The chain's CDR3 is CASSLATITPEQFF. In DNA, the CDR3 is TGTGCCAGCAGCTTGGCTACCATAACGCCTGAGCAGTTCTTC.

This clonotype ranks as medium-sized. This chain connects TRBV5-5 to TRBJ2-7, with D perhaps TRBD1 (7 bases). CDR3 length: 14 amino acids. Trimming pared 4 bases from V and 2 bases from J, leaving 13 bases between. Germline assignment: CDR1 SGHKS and CDR2 YYEKEE (reference sequence). Written as DNA, the CDR3 is TGTGCCAGCAGCCTTAGCAGGGGGGCCTACGAGCAGTACTTC. Translating gives CASSLSRGAYEQYF.

This clonotype appeared many times. The V gene is TRBV7-9, the J gene TRBJ2-3, with 7 nucleotides matching TRBD2. CDR3 length: 18 amino acids. Germline V lookup: CDR1 SEHNR, CDR2 FQNEAQ (reference sequence). V trimming: 5 bases; J trimming: 2 bases; junction bases outside the gene matches: 16. The CDR3 DNA is TGTGCCAGCAGCACCCTGGCCCCCGGGGGGAGGGCCACAGATACGCAGTATTTT. As protein: CASSTLAPGGRATDTQYF.

This clonotype was counted at least ten times. This chain uses TRBV30 with TRBJ1-1; D is perhaps TRBD1 (5 bases). V was pared by 4 bases and J by 4 bases, with 16 bases between. CDR3 size: 14 residues. Germline V gene sequence: CDR1 GTSNPN, CDR2 SVGIG (reference sequence). CDR3 nucleotide sequence: TGTGCCTGGAAAATAAACACCGGGGCCACTGAAGCTTTCTTT. Protein: CAWKINTGATEAFF.